Shown below are 12 T cell receptor beta chains from a single sample sequenced in a study of T cells in Graves' hyperthyroidism and ophthalmopathy. The CDR3 regions of TCR beta were amplified from RNA transcripts. In the first-round RT-PCR of the TCR CDR3, the HTBI primer set was used. Using its own MiXCR run on the multiplex PCR reads, TCRdb lists one record per CDR3 protein. Here the sample spans more than 500,000 distinct CDR3 sequences, 15% to 20% being singletons. The sequencing sample was made of blood. The receptors here all came from a woman in her thirties with Graves' ophthalmopathy.

As for this clonotype: A read error may be the cause here, since a much bigger clone is one base away. Here the CDR3 DNA reads TGTGCCAGCAGATCAGGGGGACAGGGGGAAGGGACCCAGTGCTTC. It codes for CASRSGGQGEGTQCF. V usage is TRBV5-4 and J usage is TRBJ2-5; 11 bases align to TRBD1. The CDR3 has 15 residues. Germline loops: CDR1 SGHNT, CDR2 YYREEE (reference sequence). Supplemented by reference TRBV5-4 and TRBJ2-5, the full variable domain reads ETGVTQSPTHLIKTRGQQVTLRCSSQSGHNTVSWYQQALGQGPQFIFQYYREEENGRGNFPPRFSGLQFPNYSSELNVNALELDDSALYLCASRSGGQGEGTQCFGPGTRLLVL.

The CDR3 DNA follows: TGCGCCAGCAGCGCCAACACGGGGAGAGGGGAAAATGAGCAGTTCTTC. Translated: CASSANTGRGENEQFF. The V call is TRBV5-1, the J call TRBJ2-1; D may match TRBD1 or TRBD2 (5 bases each). This CDR3 contains 16 residues. Trimming took 4 bases from V and 7 from J, leaving 21 bases between them. The germline V gene encodes CDR1 SGHRS and CDR2 YFSETQ.

This clonotype was seen many times. This CDR3 reads CASSFSAESTDTQYF. CDR3 nucleotide sequence: TGTGCCAGCAGCTTCTCAGCGGAAAGCACAGATACGCAGTATTTT. The genes are TRBV7-2 and TRBJ2-3, with D perhaps matching TRBD2 (5 bases). CDR1 is SGHTA and CDR2 is FQGNSA in the germline V gene. The CDR3 is 15 residues long. V was cut by 3 bases and J by 0 bases, with 10 bases left in between.

J is TRBJ1-1 and V is TRBV7-9; the D gene is possibly TRBD1 (5 bases). The CDR3 is 15 residues long. The germline V gene encodes CDR1 SEHNR and CDR2 FQNEAQ (reference sequence). V was trimmed by 5 bases and J by 1 base, leaving 14 bases between them. CDR3 residues: CASSPGRFSNTEAFF. The CDR3 DNA sequence: TGTGCCAGCAGCCCGGGACGCTTCTCGAACACTGAAGCTTTCTTT.

This clonotype was seen repeatedly, ten times or more. J is TRBJ2-3 and V is TRBV30; 11 nucleotides agree with TRBD2. J lost 3 bases, V lost 2 bases, and 7 bases had no gene match. Germline CDR1 GTSNPN, CDR2 SVGIG (reference sequence). The CDR3 is 16 amino acids. CDR3 sequence reads: CAWSIGLAGDTDTQYF. The CDR3 region has the DNA TGTGCCTGGAGTATTGGACTAGCGGGTGATACAGATACGCAGTATTTT.

V usage is TRBV6-1 and J usage is TRBJ2-2; 11 bases line up with TRBD2. Germline CDR1 and CDR2: MNHNS and SASEGT. CDR3 length: 19 amino acids. Losses at the gene ends were 3 bases for V and 0 bases for J; bases not matched to a gene: 9. The CDR3 here is CASSERSGREFANTGELFF. In DNA, the CDR3 is TGTGCCAGCAGTGAGCGTAGCGGGAGGGAATTCGCGAACACCGGGGAGCTGTTTTTT.

This clonotype was observed a handful of times. The rearrangement links TRBV29-1 to TRBJ2-5, with TRBD1 identical over 10 bases. This CDR3 is 15 amino acids long. With 2 bases clipped from V and 9 bases from J, the junction kept 12 bases outside the gene matches. Germline values: CDR1 SQVTM, CDR2 ANQGSEA. The CDR3 here is CSVESDRGRGEAQYF. For the CDR3, the DNA is TGCAGCGTTGAAAGTGACAGGGGGCGCGGGGAGGCCCAGTACTTC.

This clonotype was recorded many times. The chain joins TRBV7-2 to TRBJ2-5; D uncertain. This CDR3 region has 13 residues. V lost 8 bases and J 7 bases, leaving 17 bases between the germline ends. Germline V CDR1 and CDR2: SGHTA, FQGNSA. The CDR3 DNA reads as TGTGCCAGCGCCCCCGGTAGCAAGGGGACCCAGTACTTC. Its protein is CASAPGSKGTQYF.

Notes on this clonotype: A much more abundant neighbour one base away suggests this may be a read error. The chain combines TRBV5-1 with TRBJ2-7; maybe TRBD2 (6 bases). There are 14 residues in the CDR3. Germline V CDR1 and CDR2: SGHRS, YFSETQ. DNA of the CDR3: TGCGCCAGCAGCTTGGGGGGGGAATTCTACGAGCAGCACTTC. It yields the protein CASSLGGEFYEQHF.

This clonotype was counted only a few times. This chain connects TRBV30 to TRBJ1-5; the match to TRBD1 covers 10 bases. There are 15 residues in the CDR3. In germline, CDR1 is GTSNPN, CDR2 SVGIG (reference sequence). Trimming took 0 bases from V and 5 from J; bases not matched to a gene: 4. The CDR3 protein is CAWSVWTGGDQPQHF. The CDR3 DNA reads TGTGCCTGGAGTGTATGGACAGGGGGGGATCAGCCCCAGCATTTT.

This clonotype was seen a handful of times. Since a much larger clone is just one base distant, this may be a read error. The chain recombines TRBV6-1 with TRBJ1-3, with TRBD1 as a possible D gene (6 bases). The length of the CDR3 is 16 residues. In germline, CDR1 is MNHNS, CDR2 SASEGT. This CDR3 reads CASRSVNRAGGNTTYF. Written as DNA, the CDR3 is TGTGCCAGCAGATCGGTCAACAGGGCTGGTGGAAACACCACATATTTT.

This clonotype was seen ten or more times. The rearrangement uses TRBV20-1 and TRBJ1-2; unclear D gene. Germline V gives CDR1 DFQATT, CDR2 SNEGSKA (reference sequence). This CDR3 contains 11 residues. Trimming cost V 6 bases and J 7 bases, with 12 bases left between them. CDR3 residues: CSASRTSGYTF. In DNA form, the CDR3 reads TGCAGTGCCTCCCGGACGAGTGGCTACACCTTC.